These T cell receptor beta chains were read from a single sample in a study of T cell repertoires in cytomegalovirus infection. In TCRdb, the reads were re-called with MiXCR into one record per CDR3 protein. The sample has around 180,000 distinct CDR3 sequences, about 21% seen once; the top ten hold 2.5% to 3%. Sequenced: PBMCs. These receptors came from a human donor in good health (CMV status not recorded). Some clones in this sample may be carry-over from other donors' samples. The CDR3 runs from the conserved cysteine through the conserved F or W. The order of the fields is V gene, CDR3 protein.

TRBV29-1 CSVVPGTDEQFF
TRBV6-6 CASSRPSGGGAGELFF
TRBV12-3/TRBV12-4 CASSYGGWRARTEAFF
TRBV29-1 CRVGDRIPYEQYF
TRBV20-1 CSAAPGQGAREQFF
TRBV4-3 CASSQAAQVSYEQYF
TRBV5-4 CASSIDRGGNEQFF
TRBV4-1 CASSQGDSYYNSPLHF
TRBV28 CASRDSHSGNTIYF
TRBV7-6 CASSLAETSGGAGYNEQFF
TRBV19 CASSDLLVGLAPPETQYF
TRBV7-2 CASSPRRGYGYTF
TRBV20-1 CSASPTSGRADTQYF
TRBV12-3/TRBV12-4 CASSQRERSSSYNEQFF
TRBV12-3/TRBV12-4 CASSFGGPAGRPYEQYF
TRBV28 CASSLVWTTNEQYF
TRBV5-4 CASSSQDQGYTGELFF
TRBV11-1 CASSPPALGGREAFF
TRBV14 CASSQRVSALAKNIQYF
TRBV7-3 CASSYTGTTRNEQFF
TRBV18 CASSPGGNNSPLHF
TRBV29-1 CSVASDRLNTEAFF
TRBV19 CASSGRTGGNTEAFF
TRBV2 CASSENTSGAGANVLTF
TRBV25-1 CASSESVAGGAPSSYEQYF
TRBV7-2 CASSLGSGRLVDTQYF
TRBV2 CASSEAETTYGYTF
TRBV4-3 CASSQEAGAVYNEQFF
TRBV7-2 CASSLGQGREQYF
TRBV5-1 CASSPRPGRENEQFF
TRBV4-2 CASSQARGDGYTF
TRBV7-8 CASSWSGQKNIQYF
TRBV12-5 CASGSRVGNQPQHF
TRBV6-1 CASSFLTSGQETQYF
TRBV7-6 CASSLDGRSLSTDTQYF
TRBV7-9 CASSLALTGPDETQYF